These 26 T cell receptor beta chains originate from one sample sequenced in a study. MiXCR, applied by TCRdb to the 5' RACE reads, yields one record per CDR3 protein. The data hold some 40,000 distinct CDR3 sequences, with roughly 27% observed a single time. The sequenced material came from memory CD4+ T cells sorted from a lymph node. Subset given: memory CD4+ T cells, CD4+CD45RO+CD25-. The receptors were gathered from a female donor with breast cancer.

V and J are TRBV27 and TRBJ1-2; 10 bases map to TRBD1. With 5 bases clipped from V and 7 bases from J, the junction kept 4 bases outside the gene matches. The CDR3 has 13 amino acids. Germline CDR1 and CDR2: MNHEY and SMNVEV (reference sequence). CDR3 amino acids: CASSTRQGAGYTF. CDR3 sequence (DNA): TGTGCCAGCAGTACCCGACAGGGGGCTGGCTACACCTTC.

The chain employs TRBV10-3 and TRBJ1-1; D remains unclear. The CDR3 runs 13 residues. Trimming stripped 10 bases from V and 1 base from J, with 13 bases between. Germline loops: CDR1 ENHRY, CDR2 SYGVKD. The CDR3 sequence is CATLQRQNTEAFF. CDR3 DNA: TGTGCCACGCTACAGAGACAGAACACTGAAGCTTTCTTT.

This chain joins TRBV10-1 and TRBJ2-2; D gene unclear. The CDR3 length is 13 residues. Germline V lookup: CDR1 WNHNN, CDR2 SYGVQD (reference sequence). Trimming shortened V by 3 bases and J by 4 bases, and 6 bases separated the two germline ends. The CDR3 region is CASSDLVTGELFF. In DNA, the CDR3 is TGCGCCAGCAGTGATTTGGTCACCGGGGAGCTGTTTTTT.

This clonotype was seen a handful of times. The CDR3 DNA sequence: TGCAGTGCTCGAGCCAGGGGAGGCACCGGGGAGCTGTTTTTT. It encodes CSARARGGTGELFF. J is TRBJ2-2 and V is TRBV20-1; D may correspond to TRBD1 or TRBD2 (6 bases each). V lost 5 bases to trimming and J lost 4 bases, with 14 bases between them. Germline CDR1 reads DFQATT; CDR2 reads SNEGSKA (reference sequence). The CDR3 consists of 14 residues.

This clonotype was recorded a few times. The J gene is TRBJ1-1, the V gene TRBV12-3 or TRBV12-4; perhaps TRBD1 as D (5 bases). The CDR3 totals 13 residues. The V end was cut by 6 bases, the J end by 11 bases, with 19 bases between. In nucleotides, the CDR3 is TGTGCCAGCAGGGTCGGGGGGTCGATAATTGCTTTCTTT. Protein: CASRVGGSIIAFF.

This clonotype has only a few counts. The rearrangement uses TRBV7-2 and TRBJ2-5; weak D call: TRBD1 (6 bases). In germline, CDR1 is SGHTA, CDR2 FQGNSA. V lost 1 base and J lost 2, with 11 bases in between. This CDR3 contains 15 residues. The DNA for the CDR3 is TGTGCCAGCAGCTTAGTGGGGGCAGGGCAAGAGACCCAGTACTTC. It encodes CASSLVGAGQETQYF.

The chain couples TRBV20-1 to TRBJ2-7, with 9 bases lining up with TRBD2. V lost 6 bases and J lost 3; bases outside the gene matches: 6. Per germline, CDR1 DFQATT and CDR2 SNEGSKA (reference sequence). The CDR3 runs to 13 residues. The CDR3: CSATGTSFYEQYF. The DNA for the CDR3 is TGCAGTGCCACCGGGACTAGCTTCTACGAGCAGTACTTC.

The rearrangement joins TRBV7-3 to TRBJ2-7; possibly TRBD1 for D (5 bases). CDR1 and CDR2 from the germline V gene are SGHTA and FQGTGA. Trimming cost V 1 base and J 5 bases, with 9 bases left between them. The CDR3 runs to 13 residues. The CDR3 spells CASSLIDSHEQYF. In nucleotides, the CDR3 is TGTGCCAGCAGCTTAATAGACAGCCACGAGCAGTACTTC. Drawing the rest from reference TRBV7-3 and TRBJ2-7, the complete variable domain is GAGVSQTPSNKVTEKGKYVELRCDPISGHTALYWYRQSLGQGPEFLIYFQGTGAADDSGLPNDRFFAVRPEGSVSTLKIQRTERGDSAVYLCASSLIDSHEQYFGPGTRLTVT.

The rearrangement joins TRBV7-2 to TRBJ2-3, with D perhaps TRBD1 (6 bases). V shed 6 bases and J shed 4 bases, with 11 bases lying between them. The CDR3 loop spans 13 amino acids. The germline gives CDR1 SGHTA, CDR2 FQGNSA. CDR3 coding DNA: TGTGCCAGCAGTTACAGGGAAGCAGATACGCAGTATTTT. This codes for CASSYREADTQYF.

The J gene is TRBJ2-5, the V gene TRBV4-3; perhaps TRBD2 as D (6 bases). This CDR3 comprises 14 residues. Trimming pared 1 base from V and 6 bases from J, leaving 12 bases between. CDR1 LGHNA and CDR2 YSLEER come from the germline V gene. The CDR3 DNA follows: TGCGCCAGCAGCCAAGTTAGCGGAGGGAAGACCCAGTACTTC. Encoded protein: CASSQVSGGKTQYF.

This clonotype was observed at least ten times. The V gene is TRBV7-3, the J gene TRBJ2-1; weak D call: TRBD1 (6 bases). Trimming removed 5 bases from V and 4 bases from J, with 15 bases in between. The CDR3 covers 15 residues. The germline gives CDR1 SGHTA, CDR2 FQGTGA. The CDR3 protein is CASSPDSGRYNEQFF. CDR3 in DNA: TGTGCCAGCAGCCCGGACAGCGGCCGATACAATGAGCAGTTCTTC.

The J gene is TRBJ1-2, the V gene TRBV7-8; D is uncertain. The germline CDR1 and CDR2 sequences are SGHVS and FQNEAQ. Trimming removed 1 base from V and 6 bases from J, with 12 bases in between. The CDR3 covers 14 residues. The CDR3 DNA reads TGTGCCAGCAGCTTAGGTGCCATGGAGGATGGCTACACCTTC. Its protein product is CASSLGAMEDGYTF.

The sample holds one count of this clonotype. One end of the junction varies from germline; a read error may be responsible. This sequence joins TRBV5-1 and TRBJ2-5; TRBD2 agrees at 7 bases. In germline, CDR1 is SGHRS, CDR2 YFSETQ. The CDR3 covers 16 residues. CDR3 sequence: CASGSDRPRGEETRYF. The CDR3 nucleotides are TGCGCCAGCGGCTCCGACCGCCCTCGGGGGGAAGAGACCCGGTACTTC.

In its sample, this clonotype was seen a few times. The V call is TRBV7-9, the J call TRBJ2-1, with 12 nucleotides matching TRBD2. V lost 6 bases, J lost 0 bases, and 3 bases stayed unmatched. The CDR3 consists of 16 residues. CDR1 is SEHNR, CDR2 FQNEAQ, per germline (reference sequence). CDR3 sequence: CASSSLAGGSYNEQFF. In DNA form, the CDR3 reads TGTGCCAGCAGTTCACTAGCGGGGGGCTCCTACAATGAGCAGTTCTTC.

This chain uses TRBV5-1 with TRBJ1-2; 9 positions match TRBD1. The J segment lost 3 bases and the V segment lost 4 bases, leaving 7 bases of the junction unmatched. CDR3 length: 15 residues. The germline gives CDR1 SGHRS, CDR2 YFSETQ. The CDR3 spells CASSQDRGSDYGYTF. The CDR3 DNA sequence: TGCGCCAGCAGCCAAGACAGGGGGTCGGACTATGGCTACACCTTC.

Comment on this clonotype: Possible read error: a much larger clone is one base away. The rearrangement links TRBV20-1 to TRBJ2-1, with TRBD2 matching over 9 bases. Germline CDR1 is DFQATT and CDR2 is SNEGSKA (reference sequence). V gave up 2 bases and J gave up 4 bases; unmatched junction bases: 12. This CDR3 has 17 residues. Here the CDR3 reads CSARKLSGRTGYNEQFF. CDR3 sequence (DNA): TGCAGTGCTAGAAAATTGAGCGGGAGGACCGGTTACAATGAGCAGTTCTTC.

This clonotype was picked up one time. The chain employs TRBV11-3 and TRBJ1-1; no clear D. CDR1 SGHNT and CDR2 YENEEA come from the germline V gene. The CDR3 sequence is 13 residues long. V was pared by 5 bases and J by 1 base, with 8 bases between. The CDR3 spells CASSPNRNTEAFF. The CDR3 DNA reads as TGTGCCAGCAGCCCAAACAGGAACACTGAAGCTTTCTTT.

The chain recombines TRBV7-8 with TRBJ1-6; D call uncertain. The CDR3 covers 15 residues. CDR1 is SGHVS, CDR2 FQNEAQ, per germline. The V end was cut by 1 base, the J end by 7 bases, with 11 bases between. The CDR3 region has the DNA TGTGCCAGCAGCTTAGGTTGGGAGGGCAATTCACCCCTCCACTTT. Its protein product is CASSLGWEGNSPLHF.

The gene calls are TRBV28 and TRBJ1-1; 8 bases are shared with TRBD1. The CDR3 extends over 15 amino acids. Germline CDR1 and CDR2: MDHEN and SYDVKM. Trimming at V came to 4 bases and at J to 0 bases, leaving 4 bases not matched to a gene. The chain's CDR3 is CASSYRGALNTEAFF. In DNA form, the CDR3 reads TGTGCCAGCAGTTACAGGGGGGCATTGAACACTGAAGCTTTCTTT.

This clonotype came up many times. The J gene is TRBJ2-1, the V gene TRBV7-3; 12 bases agree with TRBD1. Germline CDR1 and CDR2: SGHTA and FQGTGA. CDR3 length equals 16 residues. The V and J ends lost 7 bases and 8 bases, in that order; junction bases with no gene match: 12. CDR3 sequence reads: CASKPSGDRGPDEQFF. CDR3 sequence (DNA): TGTGCCAGCAAGCCCTCAGGGGACAGGGGGCCCGATGAGCAGTTCTTC.

There are many counts of this clonotype. V and J are TRBV20-1 and TRBJ2-1; 13 bases map to TRBD2. Germline-derived CDR1 and CDR2 are DFQATT and SNEGSKA (reference sequence). With 5 bases clipped from V and 7 bases from J, the junction kept 5 bases outside the gene matches. The CDR3 covers 14 residues. Here the CDR3 reads CSALRTSGRNEQFF. The CDR3 nucleotides are TGCAGTGCTCTGAGGACTAGCGGGAGAAATGAGCAGTTCTTC.

This rearrangement joins TRBV5-1 to TRBJ1-1; D is unresolved. The CDR3 has 13 residues. Per the germline V gene, CDR1 is SGHRS and CDR2 is YFSETQ. Trimming removed 4 bases at V and 0 bases at J, with 7 bases between. The CDR3 spells CASSLKMNTEAFF. The CDR3 DNA is TGCGCCAGCAGCCTCAAAATGAACACTGAAGCTTTCTTT.

V and J are TRBV3-1 and TRBJ2-5, with 8 bases aligning to TRBD1. Germline V gene data show CDR1 as LGHDT and CDR2 as YNNKEL (reference sequence). Trimming cost V 1 base and J 5 bases; bases outside gene matches: 6. This CDR3 has 15 amino acids. The CDR3 loop is CASSQGQGNVETQYF. The CDR3 region has the DNA TGTGCCAGCAGCCAAGGACAGGGGAACGTGGAGACCCAGTACTTC.

As regards this clonotype: A clone one base away is much larger, so this may be a read error. V gene TRBV7-2 combines with J gene TRBJ2-3; D is possibly TRBD1 (6 bases). Germline-derived CDR1 and CDR2 are SGHTA and FQGNSA. CDR3 length equals 14 residues. Trimming removed 2 bases at V and 5 bases at J, with 11 bases between. CDR3 amino acids: CTSSLRGSGDTQYF. The CDR3 DNA follows: TGTACCAGCAGCTTAAGGGGGAGTGGAGATACGCAGTATTTT.

The rearrangement uses TRBV20-1 and TRBJ1-1, with 10 positions matching TRBD1. V trimming: 6 bases; J trimming: 3 bases; junction bases outside the gene matches: 13. The CDR3 contains 16 residues. The germline CDR1 and CDR2 sequences are DFQATT and SNEGSKA (reference sequence). CDR3 amino acids: CSANLPWDRGDTEAFF. CDR3 nucleotide sequence: TGCAGTGCCAACCTGCCATGGGACAGGGGAGACACTGAAGCTTTCTTT.

This chain uses TRBV6-5 with TRBJ1-5; tentatively, D is TRBD1 (5 bases). In germline, CDR1 is MNHEY, CDR2 SVGAGI. V gave up 6 bases and J gave up 0 bases, with 21 bases separating them. This CDR3 region has 18 residues. The CDR3 nucleotides are TGTGCCAGCAGACCAGCCGGGGCAGGACTTTTTAGCAATCAGCCCCAGCATTTT. The encoded protein is CASRPAGAGLFSNQPQHF.